This T cell receptor (beta chain) was found in a study of T cells in localized non-small cell lung cancer. General study results and limits: There was higher T cell clonality in uninvolved adjacent lung than in tumor, and it was highest there. Density of T cells in blood, when higher, went with longer overall survival. There were a median about 53 of the top 100 tumor clones appearing in adjacent lung.

Here immunoSEQ multiplex PCR was the method, and the copy in TCRdb shows in-frame clones only, minus some. This sample carries approximately 88,000 clones, roughly 90% of them seen once, and the ten largest clones take over 3.5%. The CDR3 contains 16 residues. With V trimmed by 6 bases and J by 2 bases, 10 bases remained unmatched. Germline assignment: CDR1 LNHDA and CDR2 SQIVND (reference sequence). With regard to this clone: Its antigen is undetermined.

This chain links TRBV19 with TRBJ2-1; TRBD1 aligns across 7 bases. The sequence was collected from a woman aged 35-75 years with stage II squamous cell lung carcinoma. Source: PBMCs, taken before any cancer treatment. CDR3 DNA sequence: TGTGCCAGTAGAGGGGGACAGTTGGCCACCTACAATGAGCAGTTCTTC. Encoded protein: CASRGGQLATYNEQFF.